The 23 T cell receptor beta chains reported below all come from one sample, sequenced in a study of beta chain features in type 1 diabetes. Every bit of the isolated RNA underwent reverse transcription, so sequencing read expressed TCRB transcripts. Data came from immunoSEQ multiplex PCR; TCRdb stores just in-frame clones and leaves some out. The sample yields approximately 160,000 clones, approximately 9% seen once. Sequenced input: central memory CD4+ T cells from blood. The receptors here all came from a woman aged 18-29 years in good health.

Many counts were recorded for this clone. Written as DNA, the CDR3 is TGTGCCAGCAGTTCCGGGACAGGGATTGGTGAGCAGTTCTTC. Translated: CASSSGTGIGEQFF. The chain employs TRBV7-2 and TRBJ2-1; 9 bases line up with TRBD1. The germline V gene has CDR1 SGHTA and CDR2 FQGNSA. The CDR3 covers 14 residues. The V gene end was trimmed by 6 bases and the J gene end by 9 bases; junction bases not matched to a gene: 9. Drawing the rest from reference TRBV7-2 and TRBJ2-1, the complete variable domain is GAGVSQSPSNKVTEKGKDVELRCDPISGHTALYWYRQSLGQGLEFLIYFQGNSAPDKSGLPSDRFSAERTGGSVSTLTIQRTQQEDSAVYLCASSSGTGIGEQFFGPGTRLTVL.

This clone was picked up a small number of times. At one boundary the junction diverges from the germline segment, which might be a read error. This chain uses TRBV7-7 with TRBJ2-5; 8 bases are shared with TRBD2. This CDR3 contains 16 residues. CDR1 is SSHAT and CDR2 is FNYEAQ in the germline V gene (reference sequence). CDR3 coding DNA: TGTGCTAGCAGCTTAGGCCGGGGGGGCCTTGGGGAGACCCAGTACTTC. Translation gives CASSLGRGGLGETQYF.

This clone was counted a few times. This chain joins TRBV4-3 and TRBJ1-6; perhaps TRBD1 as D (5 bases). Trimming took 5 bases from V and 1 from J, leaving 9 bases between them. The CDR3 is 15 amino acids. Germline loops: CDR1 LGHNA, CDR2 YSLEER. Here the CDR3 reads CASSSGRSYNSPLHF. Written as DNA, the CDR3 is TGCGCCAGCAGCTCAGGGAGGTCCTATAATTCACCCCTCCACTTT.

The CDR3 DNA is TGTGCCAGCACCCAGGGGGCGGAGACCGGGGAGCTGTTTTTT. Translated, it gives CASTQGAETGELFF. This chain links TRBV9 with TRBJ2-2; 8 positions agree with TRBD1. Germline CDR1 and CDR2: SGDLS and YYNGEE. The CDR3 has 14 amino acids. V shed 6 bases, J shed 5 bases, and the junction held 6 bases outside the gene matches.

This clone was seen a few times. V gene TRBV4-3 combines with J gene TRBJ2-7; D is undetermined. This CDR3 is built from 13 residues. V was shortened by 1 base and J by 2 bases, with 6 bases between the two germline ends. CDR1 LGHNA and CDR2 YSLEER come from the germline V gene. The CDR3 region is CASSQGLAYEQYF. The CDR3 DNA sequence: TGCGCCAGCAGCCAAGGGTTAGCCTACGAGCAGTACTTC.

This clone was detected only a few times. V gene TRBV14 combines with J gene TRBJ2-7; D uncertain. Germline assignment: CDR1 SGHDN and CDR2 FVKESK. The germline V and J ends were trimmed by 0 bases and 5 bases, with 20 bases remaining between them. This CDR3 spans 17 amino acids. CDR3 sequence: CASSQEGEPTALDEQYF. The CDR3 DNA sequence: TGTGCCAGCAGCCAAGAAGGAGAACCTACCGCTCTGGACGAGCAGTACTTC.

The chain links TRBV18 to TRBJ1-1; 9 nucleotides line up with TRBD1. The V and J ends lost 3 bases and 3 bases, in that order; junction bases with no gene match: 5. The CDR3 contains 15 residues. Germline V lookup: CDR1 KGHSH, CDR2 LQKENI. The CDR3 sequence: CASSPPGTGYTEAFF. CDR3 in DNA: TGTGCCAGCTCACCGCCCGGGACAGGGTACACTGAAGCTTTCTTT.

This clone turned up a few times. The gene calls are TRBV11-2 and TRBJ2-7, with D maybe TRBD1 (5 bases). The V and J ends lost 5 bases and 6 bases respectively, with 17 bases between them. The CDR3 contains 14 residues. Germline-derived CDR1 and CDR2 are SGHAT and FQNNGV. CDR3: CASSPSRGISEQYF. The DNA of the CDR3 is TGTGCCAGCAGCCCGAGTAGGGGAATCTCCGAGCAGTACTTC.

The chain combines TRBV30 with TRBJ1-4; D is perhaps TRBD1 (5 bases). The CDR3 covers 13 residues. The germline V gene encodes CDR1 GTSNPN and CDR2 SVGIG (reference sequence). Between the trimmed V and J ends, which lost 0 bases and 8 bases, there was a span of 10 bases. The CDR3 bases are TGTGCCTGGAGTGTAGGGGCGCACGAAAAACTGTTTTTT. As protein: CAWSVGAHEKLFF.

This chain joins TRBV25-1 and TRBJ2-7; 8 bases are a match to TRBD1. J was trimmed by 6 bases and V by 6 bases; bases with no gene match: 4. The CDR3 has 12 amino acids. CDR1 is MGHDK and CDR2 is SYGVNS in the germline V gene. CDR3 in amino acids: CASRDDRGEQYF. As DNA, the CDR3 is TGTGCCAGCAGAGATGACAGGGGCGAGCAGTACTTC.

This clone has just a few counts. The V gene is TRBV30, the J gene TRBJ1-3; D gene uncertain. Trimming removed 5 bases from V and 0 bases from J, with 11 bases in between. Germline values: CDR1 GTSNPN, CDR2 SVGIG (reference sequence). This CDR3 has 14 residues. The CDR3 reads CAWLGSPSGNTIYF. The CDR3 nucleotides are TGTGCCTGGTTGGGGAGCCCCTCTGGAAACACCATATATTTT.

The chain links TRBV7-9 to TRBJ2-1; 8 nucleotides agree with TRBD1. The CDR3 runs to 14 residues. The V and J ends lost 7 bases and 6 bases, in that order; junction bases with no gene match: 8. Germline V gene data show CDR1 as SEHNR and CDR2 as FQNEAQ (reference sequence). The CDR3 bases are TGTGCCAGCATATTAAGCACAGGGGGCAATGAGCAGTTCTTC. Translating gives CASILSTGGNEQFF.

Only a few counts were recorded for this clone. As DNA, the CDR3 is TGTGCCAGCTCACCAGGGACTTCCTACAATGAGCAGTTCTTC. This gives the protein CASSPGTSYNEQFF. The chain employs TRBV18 and TRBJ2-1, with D possibly matching TRBD2 (6 bases). The germline V gene encodes CDR1 KGHSH and CDR2 LQKENI. The CDR3 is 14 residues long. The ends were cut back, 2 bases at V and 1 base at J, with 6 bases in the middle.

Only a few counts were recorded for this clone. The CDR3 loop reads CATGTSNTEAFF. CDR3 DNA: TGTGCCACCGGGACATCGAACACTGAAGCTTTCTTT. The chain uses TRBV6-6 and TRBJ1-1; tentative D call: TRBD1 (6 bases). The germline V gene has CDR1 MNHNY and CDR2 SVGAGI (reference sequence). The CDR3 sequence is 12 residues long. Trimming stripped 10 bases from V and 1 base from J, with 10 bases between.

The J gene is TRBJ1-1, the V gene TRBV7-2; possibly TRBD1 for D (5 bases). This CDR3 has 12 residues. V was cut by 4 bases and J by 4 bases, with 7 bases left in between. Per the germline V gene, CDR1 is SGHTA and CDR2 is FQGNSA. The CDR3 coding sequence is TGTGCCAGCAGCTCAGGGTCCACTGAAGCTTTCTTT. It translates to CASSSGSTEAFF. The full variable domain, in which reference TRBV7-2 and TRBJ1-1 provide the parts outside the CDR3, is GAGVSQSPSNKVTEKGKDVELRCDPISGHTALYWYRQSLGQGLEFLIYFQGNSAPDKSGLPSDRFSAERTGGSVSTLTIQRTQQEDSAVYLCASSSGSTEAFFGQGTRLTVV.

This clone was seen more than once but under ten times. This sequence joins TRBV2 and TRBJ1-2, with D possibly matching TRBD1 (6 bases). This CDR3 is built from 13 residues. V was shortened by 3 bases and J by 6 bases, with 11 bases between the two germline ends. Germline V gives CDR1 SNHLY, CDR2 FYNNEI. The DNA of the CDR3 is TGTGCCAGCAGTGACACAGGGAATGATGGCTACACCTTC. Translation: CASSDTGNDGYTF.

This chain connects TRBV9 to TRBJ2-5; 9 bases are a match to TRBD2. Per the germline V gene, CDR1 is SGDLS and CDR2 is YYNGEE. V shed 0 bases and J 4 bases; nucleotides not matched to a gene: 10. CDR3 length: 17 residues. CDR3 sequence reads: CASSVAGAGGPGETQYF. The DNA of the CDR3 is TGTGCCAGCAGCGTAGCGGGCGCGGGGGGGCCGGGAGAGACCCAGTACTTC.

This clone has a handful of counts. The chain couples TRBV7-2 to TRBJ1-2, with unresolved D. Germline V CDR1 and CDR2: SGHTA, FQGNSA. CDR3 length: 13 residues. The V end was cut by 2 bases, the J end by 2 bases, with 6 bases between. CDR3 protein: CASSLTENYGYTF. DNA of the CDR3: TGTGCCAGCAGCTTAACAGAGAACTATGGCTACACCTTC.

This clone was detected only a few times. This CDR3 reads CASSPPENYGYTF. The CDR3 DNA follows: TGTGCCAGCTCACCACCGGAGAACTATGGCTACACCTTC. This chain connects TRBV18 to TRBJ1-2; D gene unclear. Trimming left V 0 bases short and J 2 bases short, with 4 bases between. Per germline, CDR1 KGHSH and CDR2 LQKENI. The CDR3 has 13 amino acids.

This clone was seen more than once but under ten times. The CDR3 DNA sequence: TGTGCCTGGTCGGGAGTTTCTGGGGCCAACGTCCTGACTTTC. Translation: CAWSGVSGANVLTF. This chain joins TRBV30 and TRBJ2-6; maybe TRBD2 (6 bases). V lost 5 bases to trimming and J lost 1 base, with 9 bases between them. This CDR3 has 14 amino acids. Germline V gene sequence: CDR1 GTSNPN, CDR2 SVGIG (reference sequence).

This clone occurred a few times. This rearrangement joins TRBV7-6 to TRBJ2-2; 9 bases match TRBD2. The germline V gene encodes CDR1 SGHVS and CDR2 FNYEAQ. This CDR3 has 15 amino acids. J lost 4 bases, V lost 5 bases, and 5 bases had no gene match. CDR3 in amino acids: CASSRTSAPTGELFF. The CDR3 DNA reads TGTGCCAGCAGCCGGACTAGCGCCCCCACCGGGGAGCTGTTTTTT.

This sequence joins TRBV7-9 and TRBJ2-1; TRBD2 matches at 11 bases. J lost 5 bases, V lost 11 bases, and 8 bases had no gene match. The germline CDR1 and CDR2 sequences are SEHNR and FQNEAQ (reference sequence). The CDR3 totals 14 residues. The CDR3 region is CASTSSGRNNEQFF. Written as DNA, the CDR3 is TGTGCCTCCACCTCTAGCGGGAGGAACAATGAGCAGTTCTTC.

The table lists this clone with a few counts. The gene calls are TRBV5-4 and TRBJ2-3; TRBD2 matches at 12 bases. The germline V gene has CDR1 SGHNT and CDR2 YYREEE (reference sequence). This CDR3 has 17 residues. Unmatched junction bases numbered 5, after V lost 3 bases and J lost 0 bases. The CDR3 spells CASSSLAGGPSTDTQYF. CDR3 in DNA: TGTGCCAGCAGCTCCCTAGCGGGGGGGCCGAGCACAGATACGCAGTATTTT.